The rows below give T cell receptor beta chains drawn from one sample of a study of blood T cell repertoires in COVID-19. The table came from immunoSEQ multiplex PCR; TCRdb's copy has only in-frame clones and leaves some out. The data contain about 270,000 clones, around four fifths of them singletons. Sequencing input: peripheral blood. The origin of the receptors is a woman in her forties or fifties with active or convalescent COVID-19. The CDR3 runs from the conserved cysteine through the conserved F or W. D genes are given only for firm matches. Clone size is given for some rows only: seen once, a few or many times, or a class if the clone is expanded.

length	V	D	J	size	DNA	CDR3
17	TRBV6-2/TRBV6-3	TRBD2	TRBJ2-5	-	TGTGCCAGCAGTTACTCGAGTGAGCGGGGCCCCCAAGAGACCCAGTACTTC	CASSYSSERGPQETQYF
17	TRBV27	TRBD1	TRBJ1-2	-	TGTGCCAGCCTGGCGTTACAGGGGGCGGTTGTCTGCTATGGCTACACCTTC	CASLALQGAVVCYGYTF
16	TRBV19	TRBD2	TRBJ2-3	few	TGTGCCAGTAGTATAGATTTAGCGGGACCTAGGGATACGCAGTATTTT	CASSIDLAGPRDTQYF
15	TRBV18	TRBD1	TRBJ2-7	-	TGTGCCAGCTCACAGGGACAGGGGAGCTACTACGAGCAGTACTTC	CASSQGQGSYYEQYF
16	TRBV19	TRBD2	TRBJ2-1	-	TGTGCCAGTAGCCTACAGCGGGACTTTTTCTACAATGAGCAGTTCTTC	CASSLQRDFFYNEQFF
12	TRBV18	-	TRBJ1-1	once	TGTGCCAGCTCACCCGGCGGGGCTGAAGCTTTCTTT	CASSPGGAEAFF
15	TRBV19	TRBD1	TRBJ1-1	-	TGTGCCAGTAGTTCAGGGGGCGTAAGAAGGACTGAAGCTTTCTTT	CASSSGGVRRTEAFF
17	TRBV21-1	-	TRBJ2-7	-	TGTGCCACCCTCAGCGGACGGGCCCCTCCTTCGCGGTACGAGCAGTACTTC	CATLSGRAPPSRYEQYF
17	TRBV5-6	TRBD1	TRBJ1-1	-	TGTGCCAGCAGCTCGACTAGGGCAGGGGGTGTGGGTACTGAAGCTTTCTTT	CASSSTRAGGVGTEAFF
12	TRBV11-2	-	TRBJ1-1	-	TGTGCCAGCAGCTTAGAAGCGGGGGAGGCTTTCTTT	CASSLEAGEAFF
16	TRBV11-2	-	TRBJ2-2	-	TGTGCCAGCAGCTTACGGGAGAGGCAGAACACCGGGGAGCTGTTTTTT	CASSLRERQNTGELFF
15	TRBV19	TRBD1	TRBJ2-2	once	TGTGCCAGTAGTAGACAGGGGGGGTACACCGGGGAGCTGTTTTTT	CASSRQGGYTGELFF
13	TRBV7-9	-	TRBJ2-1	-	TGTGCCAGCAGCTTGACAACGTACAATGAGCAGTTCTTC	CASSLTTYNEQFF
14	TRBV5-4	-	TRBJ2-2	-	TGTGCCAGCAGCTACCAGACTAACACCGGGGAGCTGTTTTTT	CASSYQTNTGELFF
14	TRBV28	-	TRBJ1-1	-	TGTGCCAGCAGTTCCCAGGCTGTGAACACTGAAGCTTTCTTT	CASSSQAVNTEAFF
15	TRBV6-4	TRBD1	TRBJ1-5	-	TGTGCCAGCAGTGACTCTCGGACAGGGGATCAGCCCCAGCATTTT	CASSDSRTGDQPQHF
16	TRBV5-4	TRBD1	TRBJ1-4	-	TGTGCCAGCAGCACGGGACAGGGGGAGACTAATGAAAAACTGTTTTTT	CASSTGQGETNEKLFF
14	TRBV7-8	TRBD1	TRBJ2-7	-	TGTGCCAGCAGCACCACGGACAGGGGCTACGAGCAGTACTTC	CASSTTDRGYEQYF
14	TRBV6-6	-	TRBJ1-4	few	TGTGCCAGCAGTTACCGGACTCTGGACGAAAAACTGTTTTTT	CASSYRTLDEKLFF
15	TRBV19	-	TRBJ2-2	-	TGTGCCAGTACGATGGGCAGGTTCAACACCGGGGAGCTGTTTTTT	CASTMGRFNTGELFF
15	TRBV5-6	TRBD2	TRBJ2-7	-	TGTGCCAGCAGCTTGTTAGCGGGAGCATCGTACGAGCAGTACTTC	CASSLLAGASYEQYF
15	TRBV5-4	TRBD2	TRBJ2-7	once	TGTGCCAGCAGCTCCGGACTAGCGGGAGTGGGCGAGCAGTACTTC	CASSSGLAGVGEQYF
16	TRBV14	TRBD2	TRBJ2-1	-	TGTGCCAGCAGCCAATCCTTAGCGGGAGGGCTTTATGAGCAGTTCTTC	CASSQSLAGGLYEQFF
14	TRBV5-8	TRBD2	TRBJ2-3	-	TGTGCCAGCATACAAGCGGGAGGGCCCCAGACGCAGTATTTT	CASIQAGGPQTQYF
16	TRBV6-6	-	TRBJ1-3	few	TGTGCCAGCAGTCGACAGATTACCCTTCCTGGAAACACCATATATTTT	CASSRQITLPGNTIYF
15	TRBV5-1	-	TRBJ1-4	-	TGCGCCAGCAGCTTGGAGTCCTGGGGGGGTGAAAAACTGTTTTTT	CASSLESWGGEKLFF
13	TRBV5-6	-	TRBJ1-5	-	TGTGCCAGCAGCTTATCAGGGTCTGGGCCCCAGCATTTT	CASSLSGSGPQHF
13	TRBV2	-	TRBJ1-6	-	TGTGCCAGCAGTGTAGAACAGGGAGGGACCCTCCACTTT	CASSVEQGGTLHF
16	TRBV19	-	TRBJ1-2	once	TGTGCCAGTAGTCCCGGACAGCCCATCACTAACTATGGCTACACCTTC	CASSPGQPITNYGYTF
13	TRBV12-5	TRBD1	TRBJ1-1	-	TGTGCTAGTGGTTTGGAGGGACAGACTGAAGCTTTCTTT	CASGLEGQTEAFF
14	TRBV6-6	-	TRBJ2-7	-	TGTGCCAGCAGTGCACGACAAATAGCCTACGAGCAGTACTTC	CASSARQIAYEQYF
16	TRBV11-3	-	TRBJ2-7	-	TGTGCCAGCAGCTTAGATCATGAGGGAGACTTCACAGAGCAGTACTTC	CASSLDHEGDFTEQYF
12	TRBV6-5	TRBD2	TRBJ2-7	-	TGTGCCAGCGGATCCCCCGGGACTAGGGGACTATTC	CASGSPGTRGLF
13	TRBV20-1	-	TRBJ2-4	-	TGCAGTGCTAGTAACTTAGCCAAAAACATTCAGTACTTC	CSASNLAKNIQYF
14	TRBV6-5	TRBD1	TRBJ1-5	many	TGTGCCAGCAGCGCGGACAGGGGCAATCAGCCCCAGCATTTT	CASSADRGNQPQHF
19	TRBV28	-	TRBJ2-2	-	TGTGCCAGCAGTCGAGACTTATGGGGGGACGGGGAGGACACCGGGGAGCTGTTTTTT	CASSRDLWGDGEDTGELFF
16	TRBV2	TRBD1	TRBJ2-7	once	TGTGCCAGCAGTGAAGCGCTTCTCGGGACAGGTAACGAGCAGTACTTC	CASSEALLGTGNEQYF
14	TRBV19	-	TRBJ2-5	once	TGTGCCAGTAGTATTCAGGGCGCCCAAGAGACCCAGTACTTC	CASSIQGAQETQYF
13	TRBV5-4	-	TRBJ2-1	-	TGTGCCAGCAGCTTCGTGACGGGAGATGAGCAGTTCTTC	CASSFVTGDEQFF
13	TRBV5-5	-	TRBJ2-3	once	TGTGCCAGCAGCTTGGAGGGGTTGGATACGCAGTATTTT	CASSLEGLDTQYF
18	TRBV15	TRBD2	TRBJ2-1	-	TGTGCCACCAGCAACCCAGCGGGAAGCTTTCAATCCTACAATGAGCAGTTCTTC	CATSNPAGSFQSYNEQFF
14	TRBV19	TRBD1	TRBJ2-7	-	TGTGCCAGTAGCGACAGGGCCTCGTCCTACGAGCAGTACTTC	CASSDRASSYEQYF
14	TRBV18	-	TRBJ1-2	-	TGTGCCAGCTCACGCCGGGACACGGACTATGGCTACACCTTC	CASSRRDTDYGYTF
15	TRBV6-5	-	TRBJ2-7	once	TGTGCCAGCAGGCCCGGAGGGCTGAGCTCCTACGAGCAGTACTTC	CASRPGGLSSYEQYF
13	TRBV2	-	TRBJ1-2	few	TGTGCCAGCAGTGAAGTGGCAGGCAATGGCTACACCTTC	CASSEVAGNGYTF
15	TRBV3-1/TRBV3-2	-	TRBJ2-2	-	TGTGCCAGCAGCCAGCGACAGCGAAACTCCGGGGAGCTGTTTTTT	CASSQRQRNSGELFF
17	TRBV10-1	TRBD1	TRBJ2-3	-	TGCGCCAGCAGTGAGTGGCGAGGGACAGCTAGCACAGATACGCAGTATTTT	CASSEWRGTASTDTQYF
14	TRBV30	-	TRBJ1-3	-	TGTGCCTGGGAGACAGGCTCCTCTGGAAACACCATATATTTT	CAWETGSSGNTIYF
16	TRBV18	TRBD1	TRBJ2-7	-	TGTGCCAGCTCACCACTCCCGACAGGGGCCTCCTACGAGCAGTACTTC	CASSPLPTGASYEQYF
15	TRBV24-1	TRBD1	TRBJ1-2	-	TGTGCCACCCATGGGACAGGGGGCCTACACTATGGCTACACCTTC	CATHGTGGLHYGYTF
16	TRBV2	TRBD2	TRBJ2-3	-	TGTGCCAGCAGTGCGAGGATAGCGGGAGCCACAGATACGCAGTATTTT	CASSARIAGATDTQYF
15	TRBV18	-	TRBJ1-1	-	TGTGCCAGCTCACCACCGGGCGGGCGGAACACTGAAGCTTTCTTT	CASSPPGGRNTEAFF
15	TRBV6-5	-	TRBJ1-1	-	TGTGCCAGCAGTTCATCCCCCGACAGAAACACTGAAGCTTTCTTT	CASSSSPDRNTEAFF
15	TRBV4-1	-	TRBJ1-5	-	TGCGCCAGCAGCCTGCAGGGATATAGCAATCAGCCCCAGCATTTT	CASSLQGYSNQPQHF